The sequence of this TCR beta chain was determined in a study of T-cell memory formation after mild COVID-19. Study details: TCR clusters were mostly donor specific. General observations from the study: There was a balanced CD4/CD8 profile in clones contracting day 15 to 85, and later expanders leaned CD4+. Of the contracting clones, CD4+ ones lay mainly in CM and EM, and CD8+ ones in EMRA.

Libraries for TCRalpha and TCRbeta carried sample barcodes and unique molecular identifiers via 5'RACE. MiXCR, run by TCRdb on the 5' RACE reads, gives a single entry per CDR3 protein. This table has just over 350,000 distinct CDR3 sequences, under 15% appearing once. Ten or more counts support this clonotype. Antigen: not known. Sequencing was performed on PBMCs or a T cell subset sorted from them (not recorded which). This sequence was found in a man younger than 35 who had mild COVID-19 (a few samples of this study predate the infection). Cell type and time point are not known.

CDR3 amino acids: CASSRGEDGYTF. The DNA for the CDR3 is TGCGCCAGCAGCCGAGGTGAGGATGGCTACACCTTC. The J gene is TRBJ1-2, the V gene TRBV5-1; no definite D call. The CDR3 loop spans 12 amino acids. The germline V gene encodes CDR1 SGHRS and CDR2 YFSETQ. The V and J ends lost 4 bases and 6 bases respectively, with 10 bases between them.